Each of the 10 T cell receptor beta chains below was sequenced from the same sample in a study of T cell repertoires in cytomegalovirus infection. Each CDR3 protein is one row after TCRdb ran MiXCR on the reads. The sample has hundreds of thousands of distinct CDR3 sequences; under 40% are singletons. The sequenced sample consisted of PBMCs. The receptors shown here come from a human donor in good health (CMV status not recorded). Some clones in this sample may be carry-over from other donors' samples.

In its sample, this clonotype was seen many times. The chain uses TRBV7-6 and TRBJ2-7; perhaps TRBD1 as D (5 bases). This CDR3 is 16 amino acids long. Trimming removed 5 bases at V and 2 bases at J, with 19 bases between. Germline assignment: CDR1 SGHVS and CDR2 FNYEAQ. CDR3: CASSVGAIPSPYEQYF. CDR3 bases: TGTGCCAGCAGCGTTGGGGCCATTCCCTCTCCCTACGAGCAGTACTTC.

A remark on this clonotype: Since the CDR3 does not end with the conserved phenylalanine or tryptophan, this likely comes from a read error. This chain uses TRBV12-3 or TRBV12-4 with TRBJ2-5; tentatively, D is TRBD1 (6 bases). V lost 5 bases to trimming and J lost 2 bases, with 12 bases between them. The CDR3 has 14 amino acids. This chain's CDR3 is CASSRGQRQETQYL. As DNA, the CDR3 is TGTGCCAGCAGTCGAGGACAGAGACAAGAGACCCAGTACTTA.

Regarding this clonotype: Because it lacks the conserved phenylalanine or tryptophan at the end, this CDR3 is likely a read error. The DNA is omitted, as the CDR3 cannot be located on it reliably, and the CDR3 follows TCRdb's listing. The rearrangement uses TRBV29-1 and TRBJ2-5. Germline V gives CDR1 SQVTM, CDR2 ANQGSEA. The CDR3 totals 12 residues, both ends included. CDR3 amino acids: CSVGPARETQTY.

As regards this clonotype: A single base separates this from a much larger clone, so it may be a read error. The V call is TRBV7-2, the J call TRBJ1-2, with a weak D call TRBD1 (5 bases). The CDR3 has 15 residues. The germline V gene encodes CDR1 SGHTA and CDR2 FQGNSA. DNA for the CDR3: TGTGCCAGCATCTTATTTCCGGACACTAACTATGGCTACACCTTC. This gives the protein CASILFPDTNYGYTF.

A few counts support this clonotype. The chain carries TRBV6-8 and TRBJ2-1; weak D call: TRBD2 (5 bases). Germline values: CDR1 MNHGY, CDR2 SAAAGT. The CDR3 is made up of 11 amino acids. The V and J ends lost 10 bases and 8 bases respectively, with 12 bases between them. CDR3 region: CATNAGYEQFF. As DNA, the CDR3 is TGTGCCACTAACGCGGGCTATGAGCAGTTCTTC.

The DNA of the CDR3 is TGCGCCAGCAGCCTAGGGGCAGGGAAAGAGCAGTTCTTC. Translation: CASSLGAGKEQFF. The rearrangement links TRBV5-1 to TRBJ2-1; tentative D call: TRBD1 (5 bases). There are 13 residues in the CDR3. Trimming left V 4 bases short and J 10 bases short, with 15 bases between. In germline, CDR1 is SGHRS, CDR2 YFSETQ.

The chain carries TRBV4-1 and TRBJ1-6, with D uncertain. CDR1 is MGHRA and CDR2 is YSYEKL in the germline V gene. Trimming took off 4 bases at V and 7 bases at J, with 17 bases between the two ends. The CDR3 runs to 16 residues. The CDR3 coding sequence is TGCGCCAGCAGCCCAAGCTTGGGATGGAGGAATTCACCCCTCCACTTT. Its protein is CASSPSLGWRNSPLHF.

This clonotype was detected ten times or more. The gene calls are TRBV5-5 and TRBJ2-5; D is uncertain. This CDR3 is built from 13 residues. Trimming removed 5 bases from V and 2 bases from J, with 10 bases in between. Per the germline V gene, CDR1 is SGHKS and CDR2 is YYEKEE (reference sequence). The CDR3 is CASSSGPQETQYF. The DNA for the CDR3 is TGTGCCAGCAGTTCTGGGCCTCAAGAGACCCAGTACTTC.

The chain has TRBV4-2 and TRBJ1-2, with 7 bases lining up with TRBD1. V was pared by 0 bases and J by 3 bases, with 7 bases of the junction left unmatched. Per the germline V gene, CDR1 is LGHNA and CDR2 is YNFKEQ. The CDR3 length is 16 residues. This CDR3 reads CASSQDDRGRDYGYTF. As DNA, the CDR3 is TGTGCCAGCAGCCAAGATGATAGGGGGCGCGACTATGGCTACACCTTC.

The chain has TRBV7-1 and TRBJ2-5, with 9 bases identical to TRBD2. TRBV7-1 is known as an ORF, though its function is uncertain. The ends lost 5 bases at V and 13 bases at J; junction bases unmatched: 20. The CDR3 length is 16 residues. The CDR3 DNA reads TGTGCCAGCAGCGCTCCCGACTCTAGCGGGGTGGAGACCACGTACTTC. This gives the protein CASSAPDSSGVETTYF.